The 21 T cell receptor beta chains below all came from one sample that was sequenced in a study of T cell responses to AZD1222 COVID-19 vaccine. The protocol was immunoSEQ multiplex PCR, while the TCRdb copy is restricted to in-frame clones and leaves out a portion. The data show roughly 170,000 clones, with 85% to 95% seen just once and 1.6% held by the top ten. The sample here was peripheral blood, taken 28 days after the second AZD1222 dose. The receptors originated from an adult who received the AZD1222 COVID-19 vaccine.

The chain joins TRBV5-4 to TRBJ2-3, with 12 bases that match TRBD2. The CDR3 totals 19 residues. J gave up 3 bases and V 4 bases, and 15 bases lay outside the gene matches. CDR1 is SGHNT and CDR2 is YYREEE in the germline V gene (reference sequence). The CDR3 region is CASSPRLFSGTSGTDTQYF. CDR3 DNA sequence: TGTGCCAGCAGCCCCCGCCTCTTTTCCGGGACTAGCGGGACAGATACGCAGTATTTT.

In DNA form, the CDR3 reads TGTGCCAGCTCCGAACCTAATCTATGGCAAGGCTACACCTTC. It specifies CASSEPNLWQGYTF. V is TRBV28 and J is TRBJ1-2; D call uncertain. V dropped 8 bases and J dropped 8 bases, with 21 bases sitting between them. This CDR3 has 14 residues. Per germline, CDR1 MDHEN and CDR2 SYDVKM.

The V call is TRBV18, the J call TRBJ2-3, with D tentatively TRBD2 (6 bases). The germline V gene encodes CDR1 KGHSH and CDR2 LQKENI. This CDR3 has 16 residues. Trimming pared 5 bases from V and 0 bases from J, leaving 15 bases between. CDR3 nucleotides: TGTGCCAGCTCATTACAAGTTAGCGGAAGCACAGATACGCAGTATTTT. Protein sequence: CASSLQVSGSTDTQYF.

The chain's CDR3 is CASSWGYQPQHF. Written as DNA, the CDR3 is TGTGCCAGCAGCTGGGGGTATCAGCCCCAGCATTTT. The chain has TRBV6-2 or TRBV6-3 and TRBJ1-5; D is possibly TRBD1 (5 bases). The CDR3 is 12 residues long. The V and J ends lost 6 bases and 5 bases respectively, with 8 bases between them. Germline V CDR1 and CDR2: MNHEY, SVGEGT.

This chain links TRBV3-1 (or the pseudogene TRBV3-2) with TRBJ2-3, with 15 positions matching TRBD2. This CDR3 contains 18 residues. The ends lost 4 bases at V and 6 bases at J; junction bases unmatched: 11. CDR1 LGHDT and CDR2 YNNKEL come from the germline V gene (reference sequence). CDR3 DNA: TGTGCCAGCAGCCCGATCCGGACTAGCGGGGGGGCCGGGGATACGCAGTATTTT. It specifies CASSPIRTSGGAGDTQYF.

This clone showed up just a few times. V and J are TRBV5-4 and TRBJ2-7; no firm D call. Trimming left V 0 bases short and J 5 bases short, with 9 bases between. The CDR3 runs to 13 residues. The germline V gene encodes CDR1 SGHNT and CDR2 YYREEE (reference sequence). CDR3 residues: CASSLAPWDEQYF. The DNA of the CDR3 is TGTGCCAGCAGCTTGGCGCCATGGGACGAGCAGTACTTC.

This clone was recorded once. The V call is TRBV10-2, the J call TRBJ1-4; D ambiguous. Trimming removed 6 bases from V and 2 bases from J, with 7 bases in between. The germline V gene encodes CDR1 WSHSY and CDR2 SAAADI. The CDR3 is 13 amino acids. The DNA of the CDR3 is TGCGCCAGCAGAACACGGACTAATGAAAAACTGTTTTTT. Its translation: CASRTRTNEKLFF.

In this sample, this clone turned up once. The chain is built from TRBV10-1 and TRBJ1-5, with D possibly matching TRBD1 (5 bases). CDR1 and CDR2 from the germline V gene are WNHNN and SYGVQD (reference sequence). V was clipped by 5 bases and J by 0 bases, with 17 bases between them. The CDR3 length is 17 residues. CDR3 sequence (DNA): TGCGCCAGCAGTCCTAATAAAAAGACAGATAGCAATCAGCCCCAGCATTTT. This encodes CASSPNKKTDSNQPQHF.

The genes are TRBV19 and TRBJ1-2; 10 nucleotides line up with TRBD1. J was trimmed by 6 bases and V by 3 bases; bases with no gene match: 1. Germline V gene lookup returns CDR1 LNHDA and CDR2 SQIVND (reference sequence). The CDR3 is 13 amino acids. The CDR3 reads CASSMDRGDGYTF. The CDR3 DNA sequence: TGTGCCAGTAGTATGGACAGGGGGGATGGCTACACCTTC.

This clone was found once. The chain joins TRBV12-3 or TRBV12-4 to TRBJ2-5; a possible D gene is TRBD2 (5 bases). This CDR3 spans 11 amino acids. V dropped 4 bases and J dropped 9 bases, with 9 bases sitting between them. CDR3 DNA sequence: TGTGCCAGCAGTTCCGGAGCGGCCCAGTACTTC. This codes for CASSSGAAQYF.

The chain employs TRBV4-3 and TRBJ2-1; 12 bases match TRBD2. Per germline, CDR1 LGHNA and CDR2 YSLEER. After removal of 3 bases from V and 4 bases from J, the junction contained 4 bases not matched to a gene. This CDR3 spans 16 amino acids. DNA for the CDR3: TGCGCCAGCAGCCAGTCTCTAGCGGGGGGGTACAATGAGCAGTTCTTC. Its translation is CASSQSLAGGYNEQFF.

The chain combines TRBV28 with TRBJ1-3; TRBD1 is a possible D gene (5 bases). Per germline, CDR1 MDHEN and CDR2 SYDVKM. V was trimmed by 6 bases and J by 2 bases, leaving 5 bases between them. The CDR3 is made up of 12 amino acids. Written as DNA, the CDR3 is TGTGCCAGCAGGACAGCTGGAAACACCATATATTTT. It translates to CASRTAGNTIYF. Variable domain in full (rest from reference TRBV28 and TRBJ1-3): DVKVTQSSRYLVKRTGEKVFLECVQDMDHENMFWYRQDPGLGLRLIYFSYDVKMKEKGDIPEGYSVSREKKERFSLILESASTNQTSMYLCASRTAGNTIYFGEGSWLTVV.

DNA of the CDR3: TGTGCCAGCAAACAGGGTGGTGTTGTGAACACTGAAGCTTTCTTT. Translating it yields CASKQGGVVNTEAFF. The chain carries TRBV19 and TRBJ1-1; possibly TRBD1 for D (6 bases). V was clipped by 9 bases and J by 0 bases, with 17 bases between them. In germline, CDR1 is LNHDA, CDR2 SQIVND (reference sequence). This CDR3 has 15 amino acids.

In this sample, this clone turned up once. The gene calls are TRBV5-1 and TRBJ1-1; no definite D call. Germline-derived CDR1 and CDR2 are SGHRS and YFSETQ. The CDR3 is 12 residues long. Trimming took 5 bases from V and 1 from J, leaving 6 bases between them. The CDR3 loop reads CASRSANTEAFF. The CDR3 coding sequence is TGCGCCAGCAGGTCGGCGAACACTGAAGCTTTCTTT. Using reference TRBV5-1 and TRBJ1-1 for the parts outside the CDR3, the full variable domain is KAGVTQTPRYLIKTRGQQVTLSCSPISGHRSVSWYQQTPGQGLQFLFEYFSETQRNKGNFPGRFSGRQFSNSRSEMNVSTLELGDSALYLCASRSANTEAFFGQGTRLTVV.

Here the CDR3 reads CASSLVGPRRDEQYF. CDR3 coding DNA: TGTGCCAGCAGCTTAGTAGGCCCCCGGAGGGACGAGCAGTACTTC. The chain employs TRBV11-3 and TRBJ2-7; D may be TRBD2 (6 bases). V lost 1 base and J 5 bases, leaving 15 bases between the germline ends. Per the germline V gene, CDR1 is SGHNT and CDR2 is YENEEA. CDR3 length equals 15 residues.

This chain joins TRBV5-1 and TRBJ2-3; D possibly corresponds to TRBD2 (6 bases). Germline V gives CDR1 SGHRS, CDR2 YFSETQ. The CDR3 extends over 15 amino acids. V lost 0 bases and J lost 0, with 8 bases in between. The CDR3 bases are TGCGCCAGCAGCTTGGTTAGCGGAAGCACAGATACGCAGTATTTT. As protein: CASSLVSGSTDTQYF.

The gene calls are TRBV18 and TRBJ2-4; no definite D call. The germline gives CDR1 KGHSH, CDR2 LQKENI. V dropped 6 bases and J dropped 3 bases, with 18 bases sitting between them. CDR3 length: 16 amino acids. CDR3 loop: CASSPTAPMGKNIQYF. The CDR3 DNA follows: TGTGCCAGCTCCCCCACTGCGCCGATGGGCAAAAACATTCAGTACTTC.

Details on this clone: Distinct nucleotide sequences in the sample also encode this CDR3. The chain has TRBV12-3 or TRBV12-4 and TRBJ2-7; tentatively, D is TRBD2 (5 bases). This CDR3 is built from 11 residues. Trimming removed 3 bases at V and 5 bases at J, with 5 bases between. The CDR3 DNA follows: TGTGCCAGCAGTTTCGGGAACGAGCAGTACTTC. This gives the protein CASSFGNEQYF.

The J gene is TRBJ1-5, the V gene TRBV30, with D perhaps TRBD1 (5 bases). The V gene's germline CDR1 is GTSNPN and CDR2 SVGIG (reference sequence). Trimming pared 5 bases from V and 4 bases from J, leaving 9 bases between. There are 12 residues in the CDR3. The CDR3 sequence is CAWGQSNQPQHF. The DNA for the CDR3 is TGTGCCTGGGGACAATCTAATCAGCCCCAGCATTTT.

The CDR3 nucleotides are TGTGCCAGCACCAAGGGGACAGGGGAAGAGACCCAGTACTTC. Its translation: CASTKGTGEETQYF. The chain links TRBV6-6 to TRBJ2-5; 10 nucleotides agree with TRBD1. Trimming at V came to 7 bases and at J to 3 bases, leaving 5 bases not matched to a gene. CDR1 is MNHNY, CDR2 SVGAGI, per germline (reference sequence). The CDR3 loop spans 14 amino acids.

This chain connects TRBV6-5 to TRBJ2-7, with D possibly matching TRBD1 (8 bases). Germline CDR1 MNHEY, CDR2 SVGAGI. There are 15 residues in the CDR3. Trimming left V 4 bases short and J 8 bases short, with 21 bases between. The CDR3: CASSSAPRTGTKQYF. For the CDR3, the DNA is TGTGCCAGCAGTTCCGCGCCTAGGACAGGGACTAAGCAGTACTTC.